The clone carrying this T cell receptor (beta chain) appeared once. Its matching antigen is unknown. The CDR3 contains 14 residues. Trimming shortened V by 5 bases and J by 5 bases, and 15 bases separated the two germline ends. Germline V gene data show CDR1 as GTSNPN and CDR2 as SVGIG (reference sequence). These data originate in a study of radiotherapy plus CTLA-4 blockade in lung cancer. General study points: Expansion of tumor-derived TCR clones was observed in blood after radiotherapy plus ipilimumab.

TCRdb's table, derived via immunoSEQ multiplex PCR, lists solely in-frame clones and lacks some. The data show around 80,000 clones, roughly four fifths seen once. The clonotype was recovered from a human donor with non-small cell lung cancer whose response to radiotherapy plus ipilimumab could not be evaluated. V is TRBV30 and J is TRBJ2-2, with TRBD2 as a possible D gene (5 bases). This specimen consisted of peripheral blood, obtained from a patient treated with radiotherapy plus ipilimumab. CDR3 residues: CAWRGKSRTGELFF. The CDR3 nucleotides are TGTGCCTGGCGGGGAAAAAGCAGGACCGGGGAGCTGTTTTTT.